The TCR beta chain under discussion was sequenced for a study of blood T cell repertoires in COVID-19. Overall study: Samples representing acute and convalescent COVID-19 were sourced from the United States, Italy and Spain. The analysed material was cDNA or gDNA that came from T cells, B-cell-depleted T cells, or PBMCs.

How the authors handled the data: Reference gene primer amplification gave estimated nucleated cell counts. The data were produced by immunoSEQ multiplex PCR, yet TCRdb's version contains in-frame clones alone and is incomplete. V, J and clone size reflect that table, while D and trimming were determined from the DNA. The table shows approximately 110,000 clones, with approximately 88% occurring only once. V was trimmed by 0 bases and J by 2 bases, leaving 18 bases between them. The CDR3 length is 18 residues. CDR1 is SGHRS and CDR2 is YFSETQ in the germline V gene. The rearrangement uses TRBV5-1 and TRBJ1-3, with TRBD1 as a possible D gene (5 bases). Material: peripheral blood. The clonotype was recovered from a woman in her seventies with acute or convalescent COVID-19. The CDR3 bases are TGCGCCAGCAGCTTGGAAGGAACGGGGGTTGGGGCTGGAAACACCATATATTTT. Translated, it gives CASSLEGTGVGAGNTIYF.